This T cell receptor (beta chain) originates from a study of Ad26.COV2.S vaccination and SARS-CoV-2 variants listed by TCRdb under 2021. Regarding the complete study: Donors in the vaccine arm were drawn from COV1001, a multicentre, randomized, double-blind, placebo-controlled phase I-IIa trial testing Ad26.COV2.S in healthy adults. Ad26.COV2.S was administered intramuscularly at a dose of 5x10^10 or 1x10^11 viral particles, either as one shot or as two shots given 56 days apart. TCRbeta repertoire sequencing served as the tool for gauging how specific and how broad the SARS-CoV-2-reactive T cell receptors were following Ad26.COV2.S vaccination. A total of about 30 samples were included in the TCR-sequenced set, comprising around 19 Ad26.COV2.S vaccine recipients, 5 placebo recipients and 8 SARS-CoV-2 convalescent individuals. Trial participants were randomized into five groups of five, in which low-dose or high-dose Ad26.COV2.S was given once or twice, or placebo was given on both occasions. Investigators remained blinded to trial group allocation during experiments and outcome assessment.

Concerning this clone itself: What antigen it recognizes has not been identified. No much larger clone is present one base from it, and per-base qualities are unavailable.

In light of the paper, this sample's treatment or condition label describes: roughly 19 received Ad26.COV2.S at low or high dose, single or two shots; several received placebo; per-sample allocation not given. For vaccine and placebo recipients, the sequenced repertoires came from samples collected on day 63 after the first injection. In Cohort 1b, about 27 adults aged 18-55 years were enrolled at a single site in Boston, USA, between 29 July and 7 August 2020. As a vaccine, Ad26.COV2.S was a replication-incompetent adenovirus type 26 vector that expressed a prefusion-stabilized SARS-CoV-2 spike protein derived from the original Wuhan strain. The immunoSEQ Assay was the method used to sequence TCRbeta CDR3 regions. After extraction, genomic DNA underwent amplification by bias-controlled multiplex PCR, followed by high-throughput sequencing. The authors' analysis ran thus. To quantify the absolute abundance of each unique TCRbeta CDR3 region, sequences were collapsed and filtered. T cell fraction was estimated by normalizing TCRbeta template counts to usable DNA, with usable DNA measured through amplification of reference genes found in all nucleated cells. Repertoire TCRs were annotated as SARS-CoV-2-specific by exact matching of V gene, CDR3 amino acid sequence and J gene to a known reactive TCR set. The reference SARS-CoV-2 TCR set came from MIRA and was filtered for enrichment in COVID-19-positive ImmuneCODE repertoires, removing public or cross-reactive TCRs. Based on the MIRA antigens, annotated TCRs were further analysed at the level of specific ORF or position within ORF. Breadth was defined as annotated unique rearrangements over total unique productive rearrangements; depth was the summed frequency of those rearrangements. TCR breadth was compared between groups using two-sided Wilcoxon rank-sum tests. Sourced from immuneACCESS, this table was stored by TCRdb with only in-frame sequences that have V and J called. A share of the clones is absent; for the studies checked, an unresolved V gene accounts for under half, and the remainder has no known explanation. The DNA was the basis for D and trimming; V, J and clone size are from that table. A total of 350,000 to 500,000 clones appear in this sample, about nine tenths of them only once. The ten top clones hold about 4.4% of the sample.

Sequences MNHNS (CDR1) and SASEGT (CDR2) are obtained from the germline V gene. V and J lose 0 bases and 2 bases, and a span of 13 bases separates them. The CDR3 runs 17 amino acids, cysteine and phenylalanine included. Only CDR3 DNA is held: 51 bases, read in frame from base 1. Results and caveats for the whole study, not just this receptor: According to the authors, total T cell responses may have been underestimated by the TCR breadth and depth analyses. The study was not powered for comparison of responses between vaccine doses or regimens. After vaccination, substantial breadth of spike-specific CD8+ and CD4+ T cell responses was reported. Ad26.COV2.S recipients had higher spike-specific TCR breadth than placebo recipients (P = 0.0014). Non-spike TCR breadth was comparable between vaccine and placebo recipients, consistent with the vaccine containing only spike.

The sample was peripheral blood, taken in a trial of Ad26.COV2.S vaccine versus placebo. Rearrangement joined TRBV6-1 to TRBJ2-2; the D gene is tentatively TRBD1 or TRBD2, each matching 6 bases. The clonotype was recovered from a person aged 18 to 59 who received the Ad26.COV2.S COVID-19 vaccine or a placebo. CDR3 region: CASSEARGTFNTGELFF. The sequence in DNA is TGTGCCAGCAGTGAAGCCCGGGGGACATTTAACACCGGGGAGCTGTTTTTT.